This TCR beta chain was captured in a study of T cells in Graves' hyperthyroidism and ophthalmopathy. Amplification of TCR beta CDR3 regions used RNA as the template. Primed by the HTBI set, a first-round RT-PCR was run on the TCR CDR3. From the multiplex PCR reads, TCRdb called clonotypes with MiXCR, one entry per CDR3 protein. This table holds 330,000 or so distinct CDR3 sequences, approximately 18% found once. This receptor was identified in a man aged 45-65 years with Graves' ophthalmopathy. Sequenced sample: blood.

CDR3 nucleotide sequence: TGTGCCAGCGGGACAGGGAGCTCCTACGAGCAGTACTTC. Translating it yields CASGTGSSYEQYF. V is TRBV6-1 and J is TRBJ2-7; 9 positions match TRBD1. The junction had 2 bases not matched to a gene; V was cut back by 8 bases and J by 0 bases. CDR3 length: 13 residues. Looked up from germline, CDR1 is MNHNS and CDR2 is SASEGT.